The clone carrying this T cell receptor beta chain has only a few counts. What it recognizes is unknown. PCR amplification relied on 60 Vbeta primers (plus 13 Jbeta primers). The protocol was immunoSEQ multiplex PCR, while the TCRdb copy is restricted to in-frame clones and leaves out a portion. The repertoire holds 200,000 or so clones, with approximately 78% as singletons. The entry originates in a study of cytomegalovirus exposure and HLA in healthy donors. Points from the study as a whole: Common viral pathogens seemed, in a later analysis, to connect with several of the most significant clusters.

The germline gives CDR1 SGHAT, CDR2 FQNNGV. V lost 4 bases, J lost 4 bases, and 4 bases lay in between. The CDR3 spans 11 residues. The sequence was collected from a middle-aged woman in good health and CMV-seronegative. The genes are TRBV11-2 and TRBJ1-2; D is uncertain. The sequenced material came from PBMCs. The CDR3 region is CASSSLYGYTF. The DNA for the CDR3 is TGTGCCAGCAGCTCTCTCTATGGCTACACCTTC.